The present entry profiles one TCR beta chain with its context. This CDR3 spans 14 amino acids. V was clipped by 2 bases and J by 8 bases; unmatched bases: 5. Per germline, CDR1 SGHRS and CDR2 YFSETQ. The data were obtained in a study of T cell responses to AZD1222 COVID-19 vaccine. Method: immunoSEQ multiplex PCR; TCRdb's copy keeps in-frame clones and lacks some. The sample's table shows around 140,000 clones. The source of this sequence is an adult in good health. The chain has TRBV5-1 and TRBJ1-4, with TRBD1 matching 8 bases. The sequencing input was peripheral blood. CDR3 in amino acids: CASSFDRGDEKLFF. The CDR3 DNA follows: TGCGCCAGCAGCTTTGACAGGGGAGACGAAAAACTGTTTTTT. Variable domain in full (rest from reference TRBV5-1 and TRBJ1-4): KAGVTQTPRYLIKTRGQQVTLSCSPISGHRSVSWYQQTPGQGLQFLFEYFSETQRNKGNFPGRFSGRQFSNSRSEMNVSTLELGDSALYLCASSFDRGDEKLFFGSGTQLSVL.